Following are 2 T cell receptor beta chains from one sample sequenced in a study of blood T cell repertoires in COVID-19. The assay was immunoSEQ multiplex PCR, and TCRdb's table has in-frame clones only and misses some. The sample yields hundreds of thousands of clones, about nine tenths seen once. The sample was PBMCs or T cells enriched from blood (not recorded which). All receptors derive from a man aged 30 to 39 who had recovered from COVID-19.

The V and J genes are TRBV5-8 and TRBJ1-5; D not resolved. Germline loops: CDR1 SGHTS, CDR2 YDEGEE. The CDR3 consists of 13 residues. With 4 bases removed from V and 3 bases from J, the gap between germline ends came to 8 bases. CDR3 coding DNA: TGTGCCAGCAGCCGACAAGACAATCAGCCCCAGCATTTT. Protein product: CASSRQDNQPQHF.

The chain links TRBV3-1 (or the pseudogene TRBV3-2) to TRBJ2-3; TRBD2 agrees at 7 bases. Germline lookup yields CDR1 LGHDT and CDR2 YNNKEL (reference sequence). With 3 bases clipped from V and 6 bases from J, the junction kept 6 bases outside the gene matches. The CDR3 covers 14 residues. The chain's CDR3 is CASSHVGGTDTQYF. The CDR3 DNA reads as TGTGCCAGCAGCCATGTCGGGGGGACCGATACGCAGTATTTT.